The 30 T cell receptor beta chains reported below all come from one sample, sequenced in a study of vaccination and CD4 T cells after COVID-19. Their antigens are not known. Once obtained from cultured CD4+ T cells, the DNA was sequenced using the Oncomine TCR Beta short-read assay. One entry per CDR3 protein, called by TCRdb with MiXCR from the PCR reads. The repertoire holds around 15,000 distinct CDR3 sequences, approximately 60% seen once, with around 10% in the top ten. Sample treatment: approximately nine-day PBMC culture with coronavirus spike peptide pools or control peptides (ViraFEST assay). Sequencing was performed on CD4+ T cells from blood, cultured in vitro. Every receptor here comes from a human donor who had recovered from COVID-19.

The chain is built from TRBV7-9 and TRBJ1-1; D unresolved. This CDR3 contains 13 residues. Trimming took off 5 bases at V and 1 base at J, with 8 bases between the two ends. Germline CDR1 and CDR2: SEHNR and FQNEAQ (reference sequence). In nucleotides, the CDR3 is TGTGCCAGCAGCCCCCTAGGGAACACTGAAGCTTTCTTT. Encoded protein: CASSPLGNTEAFF. The variable domain in full, completed from reference TRBV7-9 and TRBJ1-1, reads DTGVSQNPRHKITKRGQNVTFRCDPISEHNRLYWYRQTLGQGPEFLTYFQNEAQLEKSRLLSDRFSAERPKGSFSTLEIQRTEQGDSAMYLCASSPLGNTEAFFGQGTRLTVV.

This clonotype was recorded only once. The chain carries TRBV19 and TRBJ1-1, with D possibly matching TRBD1 (5 bases). Germline lookup yields CDR1 LNHDA and CDR2 SQIVND (reference sequence). The CDR3 covers 12 residues. Trimming left V 2 bases short and J 11 bases short, with 12 bases between. For the CDR3, the DNA is TGTGCCAGTAGTATAATAGGGACGGACGCTTTCTTT. Amino acids: CASSIIGTDAFF. The variable domain in full, completed from reference TRBV19 and TRBJ1-1, reads DGGITQSPKYLFRKEGQNVTLSCEQNLNHDAMYWYRQDPGQGLRLIYYSQIVNDFQKGDIAEGYSVSREKKESFPLTVTSAQKNPTAFYLCASSIIGTDAFFGQGTRLTVV.

V is TRBV12-3 or TRBV12-4 and J is TRBJ1-5; 7 nucleotides align to TRBD1. This CDR3 has 16 residues. V lost 5 bases to trimming and J lost 2 bases; unmatched junction nucleotides: 9. Written as DNA, the CDR3 is TGTGCCAGCAGTCGGAGGGGGCTCGGGGGCAATCAGCCCCAGCATTTT. Protein sequence: CASSRRGLGGNQPQHF.

V is TRBV28 and J is TRBJ1-2; TRBD1 aligns across 8 bases. Germline CDR1 and CDR2: MDHEN and SYDVKM. The CDR3 is 19 amino acids. The J segment lost 5 bases and the V segment lost 3 bases, leaving 20 bases of the junction unmatched. The CDR3 is CASSFRVGGAGGAGYGYTF. The CDR3 DNA reads TGTGCCAGCAGTTTCAGAGTGGGAGGAGCAGGGGGCGCGGGGTATGGCTACACCTTC.

The CDR3 nucleotides read TGTGCCAGCACCCTTCGAGCTAGCACCAAGGGAGATACGCAGTATTTT. Its translation: CASTLRASTKGDTQYF. The V and J genes are TRBV5-4 and TRBJ2-3, with D perhaps TRBD2 (5 bases). CDR3 length: 16 amino acids. From germline, CDR1 is SGHNT and CDR2 YYREEE (reference sequence). V was cut by 6 bases and J by 5 bases, with 22 bases left in between.

This clonotype was detected only once. The rearrangement links TRBV5-4 to TRBJ2-2; maybe TRBD2 (6 bases). Germline V gene data show CDR1 as SGHNT and CDR2 as YYREEE (reference sequence). This CDR3 comprises 14 residues. V dropped 3 bases and J dropped 4 bases, with 10 bases sitting between them. The CDR3 reads CASSSLGGTGELFF. DNA for the CDR3: TGTGCCAGCAGCTCCCTGGGGGGCACCGGGGAGCTGTTTTTT.

J is TRBJ2-5 and V is TRBV9; TRBD1 matches 7 bases. Per germline, CDR1 SGDLS and CDR2 YYNGEE. Losses at the gene ends were 4 bases for V and 7 bases for J; bases not matched to a gene: 7. The CDR3 runs to 13 residues. In nucleotides, the CDR3 is TGTGCCAGCAGCTCGACAGGGTTAGGGACCCAGTACTTC. It translates to CASSSTGLGTQYF.

This chain joins TRBV11-1 and TRBJ2-7, with no clear D. Trimming took off 0 bases at V and 6 bases at J, with 9 bases between the two ends. Germline V CDR1 and CDR2: SGHAT, FQDESV (reference sequence). The CDR3 is made up of 13 amino acids. CDR3 coding DNA: TGTGCCAGCAGCTTAGCGCTTGAGGCCGAGCAGTACTTC. Amino acids: CASSLALEAEQYF.

The rearrangement joins TRBV20-1 to TRBJ2-3, with no clear D. The CDR3 extends over 14 amino acids. Trimming cost V 2 bases and J 4 bases, with 13 bases left between them. Germline CDR1 DFQATT, CDR2 SNEGSKA (reference sequence). CDR3 bases: TGCAGTGCTAGACTCGCGTACTTGGCAGATACGCAGTATTTT. As protein: CSARLAYLADTQYF.

The rearrangement joins TRBV30 to TRBJ1-5, with D possibly being TRBD1 (5 bases). Germline values: CDR1 GTSNPN, CDR2 SVGIG (reference sequence). Trimming took 1 base from V and 4 from J, leaving 8 bases between them. The CDR3 sequence is 13 residues long. In DNA form, the CDR3 reads TGTGCCTGGAGTGGGCCAGGGAATCAGCCCCAGCATTTT. It encodes CAWSGPGNQPQHF.

This chain connects TRBV7-9 to TRBJ2-3; D might be TRBD1 (6 bases). This CDR3 comprises 13 residues. Germline V gives CDR1 SEHNR, CDR2 FQNEAQ (reference sequence). Trimming removed 5 bases from V and 5 bases from J, with 11 bases in between. In DNA, the CDR3 is TGTGCCAGCAGCCCTACAGGGATAGATACGCAGTATTTT. This gives the protein CASSPTGIDTQYF.

V is TRBV20-1 and J is TRBJ2-3; the D is unclear. The CDR3 is 12 residues long. CDR1 and CDR2 from the germline V gene are DFQATT and SNEGSKA (reference sequence). Trimming took 5 bases from V and 4 from J, leaving 10 bases between them. In DNA form, the CDR3 reads TGCAGTGCTCCCAGTGCCTCAGATACGCAGTATTTT. Translation gives CSAPSASDTQYF.

The chain carries TRBV21-1 and TRBJ2-7; the table gives TRBD2 as D, unverified against the DNA. TRBV21-1 is described as a pseudogene. This CDR3 comprises 15 residues. CDR3 region: CASSWGLAGGYEQYF. In DNA form, the CDR3 reads TGTGCCAGCAGCTGGGGACTAGCGGGAGGATACGAGCAGTACTTC.

The count of this clonotype is one. Here the CDR3 DNA reads TGCAGCGTTGAAGAGTGGGACGGGTCGGGTTGGAATGAGCAGTTCTTC. It codes for CSVEEWDGSGWNEQFF. The V call is TRBV29-1, the J call TRBJ2-1, with D perhaps given as TRBD1 or TRBD2 (5 bases each). The V end was cut by 0 bases, the J end by 7 bases, with 19 bases between. The CDR3 spans 16 residues. Germline CDR1 is SQVTM and CDR2 is ANQGSEA.

The V and J genes are TRBV7-3 and TRBJ2-1; D may match TRBD1 or TRBD2 (7 bases each). V dropped 3 bases and J dropped 9 bases, with 12 bases sitting between them. CDR1 and CDR2 (germline): SGHTA, FQGTGA. CDR3 length equals 13 residues. CDR3 protein: CASSFTGEGEQFF. CDR3 sequence (DNA): TGTGCCAGCAGCTTCACAGGGGAGGGTGAGCAGTTCTTC. The full variable domain, rest sourced from reference TRBV7-3 and TRBJ2-1, is GAGVSQTPSNKVTEKGKYVELRCDPISGHTALYWYRQSLGQGPEFLIYFQGTGAADDSGLPNDRFFAVRPEGSVSTLKIQRTERGDSAVYLCASSFTGEGEQFFGPGTRLTVL.

The chain uses TRBV14 and TRBJ2-5; TRBD2 matches at 9 bases. The CDR3 has 14 amino acids. After removal of 4 bases from V and 5 bases from J, the junction contained 5 bases not matched to a gene. The germline CDR1 and CDR2 sequences are SGHDN and FVKESK. The CDR3 sequence: CASSLAGVTETQYF. The CDR3 nucleotides are TGTGCCAGCAGCCTAGCGGGAGTTACGGAGACCCAGTACTTC.

CDR3 sequence (DNA): TGTGCCAGCAGAGCCCTTGGGGTGGATCCCCATAATTCACCCCTCCACTTT. Its protein product is CASRALGVDPHNSPLHF. V and J are TRBV6-1 and TRBJ1-6; D unresolved. The CDR3 covers 17 residues. Looked up from germline, CDR1 is MNHNS and CDR2 is SASEGT. V was trimmed by 6 bases and J by 5 bases, leaving 20 bases between them.

The chain employs TRBV30 and TRBJ1-2, with a weak D call TRBD1 (6 bases). Germline CDR1 reads GTSNPN; CDR2 reads SVGIG (reference sequence). V gave up 4 bases and J gave up 0 bases, with 12 bases separating them. The CDR3 is made up of 14 amino acids. The CDR3 reads CAWTGQEANYGYTF. CDR3 sequence (DNA): TGTGCCTGGACGGGACAAGAAGCTAACTATGGCTACACCTTC.

In this sample, this clonotype turned up a few times. V is TRBV19 and J is TRBJ1-6, with unresolved D. This CDR3 has 17 amino acids. CDR1 and CDR2 from the germline V gene are LNHDA and SQIVND (reference sequence). Trimming stripped 0 bases from V and 10 bases from J, with 19 bases between. The CDR3 DNA follows: TGTGCCAGTAGTATAGATACGGCGTACCCCAGTACCTCACCCCTCCACTTT. It yields the protein CASSIDTAYPSTSPLHF.

The chain joins TRBV27 to TRBJ2-7, with 7 nucleotides matching TRBD1. CDR3 length equals 16 residues. Looked up from germline, CDR1 is MNHEY and CDR2 is SMNVEV (reference sequence). With 1 base clipped from V and 2 bases from J, the junction kept 8 bases outside the gene matches. The CDR3 here is CASSLYATGVAYEQYF. As DNA, the CDR3 is TGTGCCAGCAGTTTATATGCTACAGGGGTTGCCTACGAGCAGTACTTC.

The chain has TRBV29-1 and TRBJ1-3; D is unclear. Germline lookup yields CDR1 SQVTM and CDR2 ANQGSEA. The CDR3 extends over 13 amino acids. V was shortened by 4 bases and J by 3 bases, with 10 bases between the two germline ends. CDR3 in amino acids: CSVVGSGGNTIYF. CDR3 bases: TGCAGCGTTGTTGGCAGCGGTGGAAACACCATATATTTT.

The chain carries TRBV19 and TRBJ2-3; D call uncertain. Per germline, CDR1 LNHDA and CDR2 SQIVND (reference sequence). The CDR3 covers 16 residues. Trimming took 3 bases from V and 2 from J, leaving 15 bases between them. The CDR3 spells CASSIPIGFNTDTQYF. The CDR3 DNA sequence: TGTGCCAGTAGTATCCCCATAGGGTTTAACACAGATACGCAGTATTTT.

The V and J genes are TRBV6-1 and TRBJ2-2; 8 positions agree with TRBD1. Germline-derived CDR1 and CDR2 are MNHNS and SASEGT. The CDR3 covers 14 residues. V was pared by 6 bases and J by 3 bases, with 3 bases of the junction left unmatched. The chain's CDR3 is CASRTGEDTGELFF. The CDR3 DNA is TGTGCCAGCAGGACAGGGGAGGACACCGGGGAGCTGTTTTTT.

This clonotype has just a few counts. CDR3 bases: TGTGCCAGTAGTGGGACAGGGCCTAGCAATCAGCCCCAGCATTTT. It codes for CASSGTGPSNQPQHF. The chain recombines TRBV19 with TRBJ1-5; TRBD1 agrees at 9 bases. The J segment lost 0 bases and the V segment lost 5 bases, leaving 2 bases of the junction unmatched. CDR3 length: 15 residues. Germline V lookup: CDR1 LNHDA, CDR2 SQIVND (reference sequence).

This clonotype has only a few counts. The rearrangement uses TRBV20-1 and TRBJ1-1; 10 nucleotides match TRBD1. The CDR3 runs to 14 residues. Germline assignment: CDR1 DFQATT and CDR2 SNEGSKA (reference sequence). V lost 6 bases, J lost 5 bases, and 9 bases stayed unmatched. The DNA for the CDR3 is TGCAGTGCCGGCGGGGACAGGGGTATAACTGAAGCTTTCTTT. It is translated as CSAGGDRGITEAFF.

The chain is built from TRBV7-9 and TRBJ2-1; D gene ambiguous. CDR3 length: 16 residues. V dropped 0 bases and J dropped 5 bases, with 14 bases sitting between them. Germline V gives CDR1 SEHNR, CDR2 FQNEAQ (reference sequence). For the CDR3, the DNA is TGTGCCAGCAGCTTAGCCCCTGGGGTAGCCGACAATGAGCAGTTCTTC. This gives the protein CASSLAPGVADNEQFF.

CDR3 amino acids: CSVDGYTF. CDR3 nucleotides: TGCAGTGTTGATGGCTACACCTTC. This chain connects TRBV20-1 to TRBJ1-2; D gene uncertain. The germline V gene has CDR1 DFQATT and CDR2 SNEGSKA (reference sequence). The CDR3 totals 8 residues. The V end lost 7 bases, the J end lost 6 bases, and 3 bases lay between the germline ends.

The chain carries TRBV27 and TRBJ2-1; tentative D call: TRBD2 (7 bases). This CDR3 comprises 14 residues. The V end lost 4 bases, the J end lost 11 bases, and 18 bases lay between the germline ends. Germline V CDR1 and CDR2: MNHEY, SMNVEV (reference sequence). CDR3 region: CASSSLKGGPKQFF. The CDR3 coding sequence is TGTGCCAGCAGTTCTTTGAAGGGGGGGCCGAAGCAGTTCTTC.

The V and J genes are TRBV10-2 and TRBJ2-2; D ambiguous. There are 16 residues in the CDR3. Trimming pared 2 bases from V and 2 bases from J, leaving 12 bases between. Germline lookup yields CDR1 WSHSY and CDR2 SAAADI. The CDR3 DNA reads as TGCGCCAGCAGTGAGGGCGGTGACTCCAACACCGGGGAGCTGTTTTTT. Its translation: CASSEGGDSNTGELFF.

This clonotype has a handful of counts. The genes are TRBV20-1 and TRBJ2-3; D is unresolved. The length of the CDR3 is 13 residues. Germline CDR1 DFQATT, CDR2 SNEGSKA (reference sequence). The ends were cut back, 4 bases at V and 1 base at J, with 9 bases in the middle. CDR3 DNA: TGCAGTGCTACATCAGGCGGCACAGATACGCAGTATTTT. It translates to CSATSGGTDTQYF.